Shown below are 12 T cell receptor beta chains from a single sample sequenced in a study of PD-L1 blockade in urothelial cancer. Repertoires were generated with immunoSEQ multiplex PCR, while TCRdb's copy carries only in-frame clones and drops some. The sample has around 40,000 clones; roughly 91% are singletons. The starting material was PBMCs, obtained around atezolizumab (anti-PD-L1) treatment. The receptors originated from a man in his 60s with urothelial cancer.

CDR3 sequence: CASSQEWGTGAPDSYEQYF. The CDR3 DNA follows: TGCGCCAGCAGCCAAGAGTGGGGGACAGGGGCCCCCGACTCCTACGAGCAGTACTTC. This sequence joins TRBV4-1 and TRBJ2-7, with 10 bases aligning to TRBD1. There are 19 residues in the CDR3. V shed 0 bases, J shed 0 bases, and the junction held 11 bases outside the gene matches. Germline CDR1 is MGHRA and CDR2 is YSYEKL.

The chain has TRBV6-6 and TRBJ1-2; D is possibly TRBD1 (6 bases). V gave up 6 bases and J gave up 8 bases, with 13 bases separating them. The CDR3 is 12 residues long. CDR1 and CDR2 from the germline V gene are MNHNY and SVGAGI (reference sequence). Here the CDR3 DNA reads TGTGCCAGCAGAAGGGACACAGAGGGCTACACCTTC. Translation gives CASRRDTEGYTF.

The chain links TRBV28 to TRBJ1-1; the D is unclear. V lost 5 bases, J lost 11 bases, and 21 bases lay in between. This CDR3 has 14 amino acids. The germline CDR1 and CDR2 sequences are MDHEN and SYDVKM. Here the CDR3 reads CASSLSWTVGGAFF. CDR3 DNA sequence: TGTGCCAGCAGTCTCTCTTGGACTGTTGGAGGGGCTTTCTTT. The full variable domain, with the rest looked up from reference TRBV28 and TRBJ1-1, is DVKVTQSSRYLVKRTGEKVFLECVQDMDHENMFWYRQDPGLGLRLIYFSYDVKMKEKGDIPEGYSVSREKKERFSLILESASTNQTSMYLCASSLSWTVGGAFFGQGTRLTVV.

The chain joins TRBV27 to TRBJ2-1; D remains unclear. Trimming removed 5 bases from V and 3 bases from J, with 2 bases in between. Germline values: CDR1 MNHEY, CDR2 SMNVEV (reference sequence). The CDR3 runs 11 residues. The CDR3 loop is CASSLYNEQFF. CDR3 DNA sequence: TGTGCCAGCAGTCTCTACAATGAGCAGTTCTTC.

DNA for the CDR3: TGTGCCAGCAACGCAGGGCGATTCTCACCCCTCCACTTT. It translates to CASNAGRFSPLHF. The chain joins TRBV14 to TRBJ1-6; TRBD1 might be the D (5 bases). Germline V gives CDR1 SGHDN, CDR2 FVKESK. The V gene lost 7 bases and the J gene lost 10 bases, with 14 bases spanning the gap. The CDR3 covers 13 residues.

This clone was counted once. The chain couples TRBV9 to TRBJ1-2; perhaps TRBD1 as D (5 bases). V shed 0 bases and J shed 6 bases, with 18 bases lying between them. This CDR3 comprises 16 residues. Germline CDR1 reads SGDLS; CDR2 reads YYNGEE. CDR3 amino acids: CASSVGGTPATNGYTF. As DNA, the CDR3 is TGTGCCAGCAGCGTAGGGGGGACTCCTGCCACTAATGGCTACACCTTC.

The J gene is TRBJ2-1, the V gene TRBV20-1; D remains ambiguous. Germline CDR1 and CDR2: DFQATT and SNEGSKA (reference sequence). Trimming pared 7 bases from V and 4 bases from J, leaving 8 bases between. The CDR3 is 11 residues long. The CDR3: CSVRGYNEQFF. The CDR3, as DNA: TGCAGTGTGAGAGGATACAATGAGCAGTTCTTC.

The chain links TRBV27 to TRBJ2-6, with 8 bases identical to TRBD1. Germline CDR1 MNHEY, CDR2 SMNVEV (reference sequence). The CDR3 loop spans 17 amino acids. With V trimmed by 5 bases and J by 4 bases, 10 bases remained unmatched. CDR3 region: CASSATGVGAGANVLTF. CDR3 DNA sequence: TGTGCCAGCAGTGCGACAGGGGTGGGGGCAGGGGCCAACGTCCTGACTTTC.

This clone was seen just once. The gene calls are TRBV19 and TRBJ1-2; 8 bases fit TRBD1. The trim removed 2 bases at V and 0 bases at J, leaving 5 bases unmatched. This CDR3 contains 16 residues. CDR1 LNHDA and CDR2 SQIVND come from the germline V gene (reference sequence). CDR3 sequence: CASSISGQGPNYGYTF. DNA for the CDR3: TGTGCCAGTAGTATATCTGGACAGGGACCTAACTATGGCTACACCTTC. The variable domain in full, with the rest retrieved from reference TRBV19 and TRBJ1-2, is DGGITQSPKYLFRKEGQNVTLSCEQNLNHDAMYWYRQDPGQGLRLIYYSQIVNDFQKGDIAEGYSVSREKKESFPLTVTSAQKNPTAFYLCASSISGQGPNYGYTFGSGTRLTVV.

The V gene is TRBV2, the J gene TRBJ2-5; a weak D match, TRBD2 (6 bases). Trimming left V 8 bases short and J 0 bases short, with 7 bases between. This CDR3 is built from 12 residues. Germline V gene sequence: CDR1 SNHLY, CDR2 FYNNEI. The DNA for the CDR3 is TGTGCCAGCGGAGGGTACCAAGAGACCCAGTACTTC. Its protein product is CASGGYQETQYF.

This clone showed up just once. The DNA of the CDR3 is TGTGCCAGCAGTTCTGGGACAGGGGTATACTATGGCTACACCTTC. Protein product: CASSSGTGVYYGYTF. The chain recombines TRBV28 with TRBJ1-2; 10 bases map to TRBD1. V was pared by 4 bases and J by 3 bases, with 5 bases of the junction left unmatched. Germline CDR1 reads MDHEN; CDR2 reads SYDVKM. This CDR3 is 15 amino acids long.

The chain joins TRBV10-2 to TRBJ2-1; 9 nucleotides align to TRBD2. CDR1 and CDR2 from the germline V gene are WSHSY and SAAADI. V shed 6 bases, J shed 7 bases, and the junction held 4 bases outside the gene matches. The CDR3 extends over 13 amino acids. For the CDR3, the DNA is TGCGCCAGCAGGCTAGCGGGAAGGAATGAGCAGTTCTTC. Its translation: CASRLAGRNEQFF.